This T cell receptor (beta chain) stems from a study of TIL therapy for anti-PD-1-resistant metastatic lung cancer. Study-level information: Several tumors were EGFR-mutant and two were ALK-rearranged.

The immunoSEQ assay was v3. Libraries were prepared by immunoSEQ multiplex PCR; TCRdb keeps only in-frame clonotypes and omits some of them. Counted here are tens of thousands of clones, about 70% occurring once; the ten biggest clones make up approximately 2.7%. V dropped 1 base and J dropped 4 bases, with 12 bases sitting between them. This CDR3 contains 15 residues. Per the germline V gene, CDR1 is SGHNT and CDR2 is YYREEE (reference sequence). The time point denotes: pre-treatment sample, taken before nivolumab and TIL therapy. The material was blood, obtained at baseline. This receptor was taken from a woman between 30 and 80 years old with non-small cell lung cancer. This chain connects TRBV5-4 to TRBJ2-1; TRBD2 is a possible D gene (6 bases). The CDR3 region is CASSLLLGGYNEQFF. The CDR3, as DNA: TGTGCCAGCAGCTTGCTCCTAGGAGGGTACAATGAGCAGTTCTTC.